The 10 T cell receptor beta chains presented below share a single source sample, sequenced in a study of vaccination effects on CD4 cells after COVID-19. Their cognate antigens are unknown. The table came from immunoSEQ multiplex PCR; TCRdb's copy has only in-frame clones and leaves some out. The sample has 52,000 or so clones, under 75% seen once. With the ViraFEST assay, the study expanded antigen-specific CD4+ T cells using viral peptide pools, then sequenced them. With roughly 9 days of culture completed, CD4+ T cells were isolated. Nucleocapsid antibody tests were negative, and the vaccine recipients had no prior SARS-CoV-2 infection. Sequenced here: CD4+ T cells from PBMCs cultured with SARS-CoV-2 spike peptides, sampled before COVID-19 vaccination. These receptors were taken from a human donor who received a COVID-19 vaccine.

V gene TRBV25-1 combines with J gene TRBJ1-3; D is ambiguous. Germline CDR1 reads MGHDK; CDR2 reads SYGVNS. The V gene lost 5 bases and the J gene lost 0 bases, with 17 bases spanning the gap. This CDR3 has 17 residues. CDR3 region: CASSTPDPLSSGNTIYF. The CDR3 nucleotides read TGTGCCAGCAGTACCCCGGATCCTCTTTCCTCTGGAAACACCATATATTTT.

This rearrangement joins TRBV7-9 to TRBJ2-3; D may be TRBD2 (7 bases). Germline CDR1 SEHNR, CDR2 FQNEAQ (reference sequence). The CDR3 has 14 amino acids. V was cut by 4 bases and J by 4 bases, with 12 bases left in between. Here the CDR3 reads CASSSSGGADTQYF. As DNA, the CDR3 is TGTGCCAGCAGCTCCTCGGGGGGCGCAGATACGCAGTATTTT. Combining the CDR3 with reference TRBV7-9 and TRBJ2-3 gives the whole variable domain DTGVSQNPRHKITKRGQNVTFRCDPISEHNRLYWYRQTLGQGPEFLTYFQNEAQLEKSRLLSDRFSAERPKGSFSTLEIQRTEQGDSAMYLCASSSSGGADTQYFGPGTRLTVL.

The CDR3 loop is CASSSTGGANTEAFF. In nucleotides, the CDR3 is TGTGCCAGCAGTTCGACAGGGGGCGCGAACACTGAAGCTTTCTTT. J is TRBJ1-1 and V is TRBV6-2 or TRBV6-3; TRBD1 agrees at 10 bases. V was pared by 4 bases and J by 1 base, with 3 bases of the junction left unmatched. CDR1 is MNHEY, CDR2 SVGEGT, per germline. The CDR3 is made up of 15 amino acids.

The chain has TRBV29-1 and TRBJ2-1; D not certain. V was shortened by 4 bases and J by 8 bases, with 9 bases between the two germline ends. Germline CDR1 is SQVTM and CDR2 is ANQGSEA. This CDR3 spans 11 amino acids. The CDR3 DNA reads TGCAGCGTTGGAGAGGATCATGAGCAGTTCTTC. The encoded protein is CSVGEDHEQFF.

V is TRBV9 and J is TRBJ2-2; 9 nucleotides align to TRBD2. Trimming at V came to 1 base and at J to 6 bases, leaving 7 bases not matched to a gene. In germline, CDR1 is SGDLS, CDR2 YYNGEE. CDR3 size: 16 residues. For the CDR3, the DNA is TGTGCCAGCAGCGTAAGCCTAGCGGGGTCCCCCGGGGAGCTGTTTTTT. The encoded protein is CASSVSLAGSPGELFF.

V usage is TRBV5-1 and J usage is TRBJ2-6; D might be TRBD1 (6 bases). V lost 3 bases and J 3 bases, leaving 16 bases between the germline ends. CDR1 is SGHRS and CDR2 is YFSETQ in the germline V gene. The CDR3 is made up of 17 amino acids. CDR3 in amino acids: CASSSTKGVSGANVLTF. Written as DNA, the CDR3 is TGCGCCAGCAGCTCCACCAAGGGGGTCAGTGGGGCCAACGTCCTGACTTTC.

The chain employs TRBV30 and TRBJ2-2; D may be TRBD1 (5 bases). V lost 2 bases and J lost 4, with 11 bases in between. This CDR3 contains 14 residues. The germline gives CDR1 GTSNPN, CDR2 SVGIG (reference sequence). The CDR3 loop is CAWSSRDGTGELFF. CDR3 nucleotide sequence: TGTGCCTGGAGTTCCAGGGATGGCACCGGGGAGCTGTTTTTT.

J is TRBJ1-2 and V is TRBV28, with a weak D call TRBD1 (6 bases). V was shortened by 5 bases and J by 5 bases, with 9 bases between the two germline ends. The germline CDR1 and CDR2 sequences are MDHEN and SYDVKM. This CDR3 contains 12 residues. CDR3 loop: CASSRGTYGYTF. DNA for the CDR3: TGTGCCAGCAGTAGAGGGACATATGGCTACACCTTC.

V gene TRBV28 combines with J gene TRBJ2-4; D is uncertain. The CDR3 runs to 18 residues. V lost 5 bases and J 1 base, leaving 21 bases between the germline ends. CDR1 and CDR2 from the germline V gene are MDHEN and SYDVKM. The CDR3 loop reads CASSPSPGNLIAKNIQYF. The CDR3 DNA follows: TGTGCCAGCAGTCCGTCGCCAGGCAACCTTATTGCCAAAAACATTCAGTACTTC.

This chain connects TRBV4-2 to TRBJ2-3, with TRBD2 as a possible D gene (5 bases). The CDR3 covers 12 residues. Germline CDR1 reads LGHNA; CDR2 reads YNFKEQ. Between the trimmed V and J ends, which lost 3 bases and 10 bases, there was a span of 11 bases. The CDR3 region has the DNA TGTGCCAGCAGCCAGGACTCTACTCCGCAGTATTTT. Its translation is CASSQDSTPQYF.